The 26 T cell receptor beta chains below were found in one sample sequenced in a study of cytomegalovirus exposure and HLA in healthy donors. Profiled with immunoSEQ multiplex PCR; TCRdb holds only in-frame clones, not every one. The data contain some 130,000 clones, around nine tenths of them seen just once; the ten biggest clones take up 6% to 7%. The material sequenced was PBMCs. These TCRs come from a woman aged 18-29 years in good health and CMV-seropositive.

This sequence joins TRBV6-5 and TRBJ2-2; D gene ambiguous. Trimming stripped 3 bases from V and 7 bases from J, with 12 bases between. The CDR3 contains 14 residues. Germline V gene sequence: CDR1 MNHEY, CDR2 SVGAGI. CDR3 bases: TGTGCCAGCAGTTATAGCCCCGATCTCGGGGAGCTGTTTTTT. Its translation: CASSYSPDLGELFF.

The DNA of the CDR3 is TGTGCCAGCAGCCTAAGCGCGGGAATTGATAATTCACCCCTCCACTTT. Translation gives CASSLSAGIDNSPLHF. The V call is TRBV14, the J call TRBJ1-6; no reliable D call. Trimming stripped 4 bases from V and 5 bases from J, with 15 bases between. Germline values: CDR1 SGHDN, CDR2 FVKESK. The CDR3 is 16 residues long.

J is TRBJ2-1 and V is TRBV4-3; maybe TRBD2 (6 bases). V was trimmed by 3 bases and J by 7 bases, leaving 16 bases between them. Germline CDR1 is LGHNA and CDR2 is YSLEER. CDR3 length equals 15 residues. The CDR3 loop reads CASSHGRGLSNEQFF. The DNA for the CDR3 is TGCGCCAGCAGCCACGGGCGGGGACTCAGTAATGAGCAGTTCTTC.

J is TRBJ2-1 and V is TRBV6-6; a weak D match, TRBD2 (6 bases). Germline V gene data show CDR1 as MNHNY and CDR2 as SVGAGI (reference sequence). This CDR3 contains 13 residues. Trimming stripped 4 bases from V and 8 bases from J, with 12 bases between. CDR3 in DNA: TGTGCCAGCAGTTCTGGGGGGAGCTATGAGCAGTTCTTC. This translates into CASSSGGSYEQFF.

The CDR3 nucleotides read TGTGCCAGCAGCTTGGCCCTAGCGGAAGTCTCTGGGGCCAACGTCCTGACTTTC. It codes for CASSLALAEVSGANVLTF. The J gene is TRBJ2-6, the V gene TRBV5-6; TRBD2 agrees at 7 bases. J was trimmed by 0 bases and V by 0 bases; bases with no gene match: 6. There are 18 residues in the CDR3. Germline values: CDR1 SGHDT, CDR2 YYEEEE.

The V gene is TRBV6-1, the J gene TRBJ1-2, with 7 bases that match TRBD1. V was clipped by 0 bases and J by 5 bases; unmatched bases: 18. This CDR3 has 19 residues. Germline V CDR1 and CDR2: MNHNS, SASEGT. This CDR3 reads CASSEALIRQGIREYGYTF. In DNA form, the CDR3 reads TGTGCCAGCAGTGAAGCGCTTATTAGACAGGGCATAAGAGAATATGGCTACACCTTC.

The gene calls are TRBV15 and TRBJ1-6; D is ambiguous. Trimming cost V 0 bases and J 7 bases, with 10 bases left between them. The CDR3 extends over 15 amino acids. Germline assignment: CDR1 LNHNV and CDR2 YYDKDF (reference sequence). The CDR3 DNA reads as TGTGCCACCAGCAGAGATCTAGGATGGAATTCACCCCTCCACTTT. It translates to CATSRDLGWNSPLHF.

V gene TRBV12-5 combines with J gene TRBJ1-5; D is possibly TRBD1 (5 bases). Trimming shortened V by 1 base and J by 6 bases, and 7 bases separated the two germline ends. CDR3 length equals 13 residues. Germline V gives CDR1 LGHNT, CDR2 FRNRAP. The CDR3 protein is CASGLAQGQPQHF. CDR3 sequence (DNA): TGTGCTAGTGGTTTGGCCCAGGGTCAGCCCCAGCATTTT.

The genes are TRBV27 and TRBJ1-2; D perhaps matches TRBD1 (6 bases). The CDR3 has 14 residues. Per germline, CDR1 MNHEY and CDR2 SMNVEV (reference sequence). The germline V and J ends were trimmed by 5 bases and 0 bases, with 10 bases remaining between them. The CDR3 spells CASSMDSTNYGYTF. CDR3 in DNA: TGTGCCAGCAGTATGGACAGTACTAACTATGGCTACACCTTC.

This clone was counted a single time. The chain combines TRBV7-9 with TRBJ2-7; 10 bases line up with TRBD2. This CDR3 has 16 residues. J gave up 4 bases and V 2 bases, and 8 bases lay outside the gene matches. Germline CDR1 and CDR2: SEHNR and FQNEAQ (reference sequence). Written as DNA, the CDR3 is TGTGCCAGCAGCTTATTCCTAGCGGGAGATTCTTACGAGCAGTACTTC. It specifies CASSLFLAGDSYEQYF.

J is TRBJ2-1 and V is TRBV30; TRBD2 agrees at 14 bases. V shed 3 bases, J shed 1 base, and the junction held 2 bases outside the gene matches. CDR1 is GTSNPN and CDR2 is SVGIG in the germline V gene (reference sequence). This CDR3 spans 16 amino acids. CDR3 nucleotides: TGTGCCTGGAGAGGGACTAGCGGGAGTTCCTACAATGAGCAGTTCTTC. Amino acid sequence: CAWRGTSGSSYNEQFF.

The chain recombines TRBV10-3 with TRBJ1-5; D is uncertain. V shed 0 bases and J shed 5 bases, with 8 bases lying between them. Per the germline V gene, CDR1 is ENHRY and CDR2 is SYGVKD. The CDR3 is made up of 14 amino acids. CDR3 residues: CAISESRADQPQHF. The CDR3 DNA follows: TGTGCCATCAGTGAGTCGAGAGCGGATCAGCCCCAGCATTTT.

The V call is TRBV19, the J call TRBJ2-1, with D hard to call. From germline, CDR1 is LNHDA and CDR2 SQIVND (reference sequence). Trimming removed 6 bases from V and 7 bases from J, with 13 bases in between. This CDR3 has 13 residues. The chain's CDR3 is CASSAQVVNEQFF. The CDR3 DNA reads as TGTGCCAGTAGCGCTCAGGTTGTTAATGAGCAGTTCTTC. The variable domain in full, with the rest retrieved from reference TRBV19 and TRBJ2-1, is DGGITQSPKYLFRKEGQNVTLSCEQNLNHDAMYWYRQDPGQGLRLIYYSQIVNDFQKGDIAEGYSVSREKKESFPLTVTSAQKNPTAFYLCASSAQVVNEQFFGPGTRLTVL.

The chain uses TRBV11-2 and TRBJ2-1, with 8 nucleotides matching TRBD2. The CDR3 contains 14 residues. Germline CDR1 SGHAT, CDR2 FQNNGV. The V segment lost 5 bases and the J segment 7 bases; nucleotides outside the gene matches: 7. The CDR3: CASSLGLGSNEQFF. CDR3 coding DNA: TGTGCCAGCAGCCTGGGACTAGGGTCAAATGAGCAGTTCTTC.

This chain links TRBV9 with TRBJ2-1; 10 bases are shared with TRBD2. The germline V gene has CDR1 SGDLS and CDR2 YYNGEE. J gave up 8 bases and V 0 bases, and 8 bases lay outside the gene matches. CDR3 length: 16 residues. The CDR3 protein is CASSVEMASGGHEQFF. In DNA form, the CDR3 reads TGTGCCAGCAGCGTAGAAATGGCTAGCGGGGGCCATGAGCAGTTCTTC.

The rearrangement joins TRBV6-1 to TRBJ1-2; TRBD1 matches at 9 bases. V gave up 5 bases and J gave up 8 bases; unmatched junction bases: 12. Per germline, CDR1 MNHNS and CDR2 SASEGT. The CDR3 length is 15 residues. The CDR3 loop reads CASSSLKQGAKGYTF. CDR3 DNA sequence: TGTGCCAGCAGTTCCCTCAAACAGGGGGCGAAGGGCTACACCTTC.

The chain couples TRBV15 to TRBJ2-5, with 9 bases matching TRBD2. CDR3 size: 16 residues. V dropped 2 bases and J dropped 4; count of bases not matched to a gene: 8. Germline CDR1 is LNHNV and CDR2 is YYDKDF (reference sequence). CDR3 loop: CATSRRISGSGETQYF. The CDR3 region has the DNA TGTGCCACCAGCAGAAGGATTAGCGGGAGCGGAGAGACCCAGTACTTC.

As for this clone: The sample carries other DNA sequences with the same CDR3. Here the CDR3 DNA reads TGTGCCAGCTCACCGGGACAGGGTGACTATGGCTACACCTTC. Its protein is CASSPGQGDYGYTF. The rearrangement uses TRBV18 and TRBJ1-2; 9 positions agree with TRBD1. Trimming cost V 3 bases and J 3 bases; bases outside gene matches: 2. This CDR3 spans 14 amino acids. Germline V gene lookup returns CDR1 KGHSH and CDR2 LQKENI.

The chain joins TRBV11-2 to TRBJ1-5; TRBD1 matches 7 bases. The CDR3 runs to 17 residues. Losses at the gene ends were 1 base for V and 5 bases for J; bases not matched to a gene: 11. Germline V gives CDR1 SGHAT, CDR2 FQNNGV. CDR3 in DNA: TGTGCCAGCAGCTTAGGGAGACAGGGAATTGGGGATCAGCCCCAGCATTTT. Protein product: CASSLGRQGIGDQPQHF.

The chain has TRBV19 and TRBJ1-5, with D tentatively TRBD1 (5 bases). There are 18 residues in the CDR3. Germline V lookup: CDR1 LNHDA, CDR2 SQIVND (reference sequence). V shed 2 bases and J shed 0 bases, with 17 bases lying between them. The CDR3 DNA reads TGTGCCAGTAGTATACTTCCATGGTCGGGGGGTAGCAATCAGCCCCAGCATTTT. This encodes CASSILPWSGGSNQPQHF.

The chain joins TRBV5-1 to TRBJ1-3; weak D call: TRBD1 (6 bases). CDR1 SGHRS and CDR2 YFSETQ come from the germline V gene. Deletions cut 7 bases from V and 4 bases from J, with 24 bases between. The CDR3 is 17 residues long. The DNA of the CDR3 is TGCGCCAGCCAGGGGCAGGGGAATACCGAGGGGGGAAACACCATATATTTT. This codes for CASQGQGNTEGGNTIYF.

V and J are TRBV29-1 and TRBJ1-4; 7 bases are shared with TRBD1. CDR1 is SQVTM, CDR2 ANQGSEA, per germline. This CDR3 is built from 15 residues. Trimming at V came to 4 bases and at J to 8 bases, leaving 13 bases not matched to a gene. The CDR3 DNA follows: TGCAGCGTTGTGGGGACAGCGCCGGAGGAAGAAAAACTGTTTTTT. Protein sequence: CSVVGTAPEEEKLFF.

The chain links TRBV7-2 to TRBJ2-4; D is perhaps TRBD2 (5 bases). CDR3 length: 17 residues. CDR1 and CDR2 from the germline V gene are SGHTA and FQGNSA. The V and J ends lost 5 bases and 6 bases respectively, with 23 bases between them. CDR3 sequence (DNA): TGTGCCAGCAGCCCCCTGGGTAGCGCGGTAGGTGGAAACATTCAGTACTTC. Its translation: CASSPLGSAVGGNIQYF.

CDR3 residues: CSVMASGNTIYF. The DNA for the CDR3 is TGCAGCGTCATGGCCTCTGGAAACACCATATATTTT. The V and J genes are TRBV29-1 and TRBJ1-3; D unresolved. V lost 6 bases to trimming and J lost 0 bases, with 6 bases between them. This CDR3 has 12 residues. The V gene's germline CDR1 is SQVTM and CDR2 ANQGSEA.

The V call is TRBV7-2, the J call TRBJ2-7; maybe TRBD2 (6 bases). CDR3 length equals 12 residues. Trimming took 5 bases from V and 6 from J, leaving 11 bases between them. In germline, CDR1 is SGHTA, CDR2 FQGNSA. CDR3 protein: CASSLTGGEQYF. The CDR3 DNA reads TGTGCCAGCAGCCTAACCGGGGGCGAGCAGTACTTC.

This clone was counted once. The rearrangement uses TRBV30 and TRBJ2-7, with D possibly matching TRBD1 (7 bases). The V end was cut by 5 bases, the J end by 3 bases, with 14 bases between. Germline CDR1 is GTSNPN and CDR2 is SVGIG (reference sequence). This CDR3 is built from 13 residues. The CDR3 sequence is CAWARRGLYEQYF. The CDR3, as DNA: TGTGCCTGGGCTCGGAGGGGGCTCTACGAGCAGTACTTC.